This T cell receptor beta chain was obtained from a study of CD8 T cells in Susac syndrome. The wider study: Sequenced Susac syndrome patients included about six with clinically active disease and about eight in remission. When their blood was taken, the Susac syndrome patients had either not yet had any therapy, were taking corticosteroids, or were taking intravenous immunoglobulin alone.

Random-hexamer reverse transcription was applied to roughly 0.5 to 1 ug RNA. In TCRdb, the immunoSEQ multiplex PCR reads were re-called with MiXCR into one record per CDR3 protein. The sample has 100,000 to 150,000 distinct CDR3 sequences; just under 95% are singletons. The CDR3 runs to 14 residues. V lost 0 bases, J lost 5 bases, and 12 bases lay in between. Germline V gene sequence: CDR1 SGDLS, CDR2 YYNGEE. Recently defined diagnostic criteria for definite or probable disease were fulfilled by Susac syndrome patients. This chain joins TRBV9 and TRBJ2-7; a weak D match, TRBD1 (5 bases). This clonotype originated in a human donor with Susac syndrome. Material for sequencing was CD8+ T cells from PBMCs. The CDR3 is CASSVGQSGNEQYF. In DNA, the CDR3 is TGTGCCAGCAGCGTAGGGCAATCAGGGAACGAGCAGTACTTC.